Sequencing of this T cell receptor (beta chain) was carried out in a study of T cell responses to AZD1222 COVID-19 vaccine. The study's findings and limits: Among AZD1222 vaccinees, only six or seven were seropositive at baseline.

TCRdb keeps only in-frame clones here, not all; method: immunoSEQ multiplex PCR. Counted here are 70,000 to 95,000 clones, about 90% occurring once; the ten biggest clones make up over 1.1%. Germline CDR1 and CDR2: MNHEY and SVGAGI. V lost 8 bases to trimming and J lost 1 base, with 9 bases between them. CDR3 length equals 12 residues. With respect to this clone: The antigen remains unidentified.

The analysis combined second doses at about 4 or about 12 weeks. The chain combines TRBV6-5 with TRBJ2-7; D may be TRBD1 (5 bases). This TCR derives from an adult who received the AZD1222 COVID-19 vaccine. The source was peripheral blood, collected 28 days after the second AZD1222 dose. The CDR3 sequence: CASRAGSYEQYF. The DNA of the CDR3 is TGTGCCAGCCGGGCAGGGTCCTACGAGCAGTACTTC.